The source of this T cell receptor beta chain is a study of regulatory T cells in long-lasting Graves disease. Both iRepertoire HTBI primers and Arm-PCR of CDR3 regions were used to build the TCR beta libraries. TCRdb re-called the multiplex PCR reads with MiXCR, one entry per CDR3 protein. The sample carries about 440,000 distinct CDR3 sequences, about 15% recorded once. The germline V and J ends were trimmed by 6 bases and 0 bases, with 11 bases remaining between them. This CDR3 comprises 14 residues. Per germline, CDR1 KGHDR and CDR2 SFDVKD. Many counts were recorded for this clonotype. Time point specified: newly diagnosed GD, antithyroid drugs for less than 3 months. Generation of the TCR library employed RNA extracted from PBMCs. These data also formed part of another study, on T cells in Graves' hyperthyroidism and ophthalmopathy. That publication notes: Most expanded thyroid clonotypes above 0.001 recurred in blood.

The sequencing used peripheral blood mononuclear cells (PBMCs), collected at new diagnosis, from a patient treated with antithyroid drugs. The genes are TRBV24-1 and TRBJ2-7, with TRBD1 as a possible D gene (6 bases). The receptor comes from a woman in her twenties or thirties with Graves disease. The CDR3, as DNA: TGTGCCACCAGTCCAACAGGGCGCTCCTACGAGCAGTACTTC. Protein sequence: CATSPTGRSYEQYF.